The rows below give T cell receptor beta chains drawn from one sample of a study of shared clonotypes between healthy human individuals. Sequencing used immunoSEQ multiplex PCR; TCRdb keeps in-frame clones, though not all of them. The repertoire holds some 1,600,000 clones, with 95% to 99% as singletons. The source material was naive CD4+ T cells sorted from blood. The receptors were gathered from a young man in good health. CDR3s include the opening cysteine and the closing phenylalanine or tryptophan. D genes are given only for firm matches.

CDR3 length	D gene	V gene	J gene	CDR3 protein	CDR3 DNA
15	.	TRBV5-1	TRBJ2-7	CASSFAGSSSYEQYF	TGCGCCAGCAGCTTTGCGGGCTCGAGCTCCTACGAGCAGTACTTC
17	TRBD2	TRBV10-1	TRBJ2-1	CASSDTGLASSYNEQFF	TGCGCCAGCAGTGATACCGGACTAGCAAGCTCCTACAATGAGCAGTTCTTC
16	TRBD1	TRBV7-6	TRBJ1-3	CASSLARTGAGNTIYF	TGTGCCAGCAGCTTAGCGAGGACAGGGGCTGGAAACACCATATATTTT
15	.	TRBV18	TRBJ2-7	CASSPPTTVPLEQYF	TGTGCCAGCTCACCACCAACGACAGTACCTCTGGAGCAGTACTTC
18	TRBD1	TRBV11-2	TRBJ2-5	CASSLIPRQGTKGGTQYF	TGTGCCAGCAGCTTAATCCCTAGACAGGGGACGAAAGGGGGGACCCAGTACTTC
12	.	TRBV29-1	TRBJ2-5	CSVDGGMETQYF	TGCAGCGTTGATGGTGGGATGGAGACCCAGTACTTC
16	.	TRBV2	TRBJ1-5	CASSEGARVGNQPQHF	TGTGCCAGCAGTGAAGGGGCCAGAGTGGGCAATCAGCCCCAGCATTTT
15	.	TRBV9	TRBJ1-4	CASSGRGGLGEKLFF	TGTGCCAGCAGCGGAAGAGGAGGATTGGGTGAAAAACTGTTTTTT
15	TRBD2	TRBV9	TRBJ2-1	CASSVAAGVGDEQFF	TGTGCCAGCAGCGTAGCGGCGGGAGTTGGAGATGAGCAGTTCTTC
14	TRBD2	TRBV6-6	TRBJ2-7	CASRQTGGSYEQYF	TGTGCCAGCAGGCAGACGGGGGGCTCCTACGAGCAGTACTTC
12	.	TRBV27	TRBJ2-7	CASSLSLGEQYF	TGTGCCAGCAGTTTATCTTTGGGTGAGCAGTACTTC
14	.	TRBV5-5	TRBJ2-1	CASSFSVRDNEQFF	TGTGCCAGCAGCTTCTCGGTCAGGGACAATGAGCAGTTCTTC
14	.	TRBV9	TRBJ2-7	CASSVEVSSYEQYF	TGTGCCAGCAGCGTAGAAGTGAGCTCCTACGAGCAGTACTTC
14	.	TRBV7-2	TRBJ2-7	CASSPLLESYEQYF	TGTGCCAGCAGCCCCTTATTGGAATCCTACGAGCAGTACTTC
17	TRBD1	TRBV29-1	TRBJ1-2	CSVEDQFGRGGGYGYTF	TGCAGCGTTGAAGACCAATTCGGCCGAGGGGGCGGGTATGGCTACACCTTC
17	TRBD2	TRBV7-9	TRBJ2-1	CASSSRTSSSSYNEQFF	TGTGCCAGCAGCTCGCGGACTAGCTCGAGCTCCTACAATGAGCAGTTCTTC
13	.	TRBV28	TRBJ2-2	CASSLFIPGELFF	TGTGCCAGCAGTTTATTTATCCCCGGGGAGCTGTTTTTT
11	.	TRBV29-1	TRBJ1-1	CSVAERTEAFF	TGCAGCGTTGCGGAGAGGACTGAAGCTTTCTTT
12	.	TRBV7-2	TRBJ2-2	CASSLIFRELFF	TGTGCCAGCAGCTTAATTTTCCGGGAGCTGTTTTTT